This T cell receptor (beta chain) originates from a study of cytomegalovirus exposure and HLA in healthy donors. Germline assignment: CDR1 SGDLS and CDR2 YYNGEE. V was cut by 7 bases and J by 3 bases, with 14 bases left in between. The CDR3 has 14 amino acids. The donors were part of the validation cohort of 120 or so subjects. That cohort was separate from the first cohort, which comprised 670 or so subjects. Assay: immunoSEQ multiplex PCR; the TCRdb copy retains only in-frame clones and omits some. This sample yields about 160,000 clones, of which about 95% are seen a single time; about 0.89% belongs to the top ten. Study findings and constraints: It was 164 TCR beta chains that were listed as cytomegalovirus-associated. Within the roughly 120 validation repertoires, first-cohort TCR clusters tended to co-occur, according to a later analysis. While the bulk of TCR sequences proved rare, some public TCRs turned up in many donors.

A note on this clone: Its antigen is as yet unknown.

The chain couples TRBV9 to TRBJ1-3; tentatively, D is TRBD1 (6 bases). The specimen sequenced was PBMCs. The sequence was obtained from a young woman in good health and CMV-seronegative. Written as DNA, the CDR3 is TGTGCCAGCGGTACAGGGATGGGTGGAAACACCATATATTTT. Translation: CASGTGMGGNTIYF.